This T cell receptor (beta chain) was identified during a study of OX40 agonist ivuxolimab in advanced cancers. Germline CDR1 SGDLS, CDR2 YYNGEE. The ends were cut back, 4 bases at V and 5 bases at J, with 10 bases in the middle. The CDR3 extends over 13 amino acids. The assay was immunoSEQ multiplex PCR, and TCRdb's table has in-frame clones only and misses some. The sample has 55,000 to 75,000 clones, about nine tenths seen once. This clone has more than one count but fewer than ten. The receptor was derived from an adult with an advanced solid tumor such as melanoma, head and neck, liver or kidney cancer. Sample: CD4+ or CD8+ T cells sorted from blood, taken in a trial of the OX40 agonist ivuxolimab. The gene calls are TRBV9 and TRBJ2-1; D is unclear. CDR3 nucleotide sequence: TGTGCCAGCAGCCCTAATACACACAATGAGCAGTTCTTC. It is translated as CASSPNTHNEQFF. Full variable domain (missing parts from reference TRBV9 and TRBJ2-1): DSGVTQTPKHLITATGQRVTLRCSPRSGDLSVYWYQQSLDQGLQFLIQYYNGEERAKGNILERFSAQQFPDLHSELNLSSLELGDSALYFCASSPNTHNEQFFGPGTRLTVL.